These 11 T cell receptor beta chains share one sample of origin, sequenced in a study of blood T cell repertoires in COVID-19. Sequenced by immunoSEQ multiplex PCR; TCRdb stores in-frame clones only, minus some. The table lists hundreds of thousands of clones, around 90% of them singletons, with more than 0.25% in the top ten. The source material was peripheral blood. The origin of the receptors is a woman younger than 35 with acute or convalescent COVID-19.

The genes are TRBV4-3 and TRBJ1-1; 9 positions agree with TRBD1. V gave up 4 bases and J gave up 11 bases; unmatched junction bases: 17. CDR3 length: 16 residues. Germline V CDR1 and CDR2: LGHNA, YSLEER. In DNA, the CDR3 is TGCGCCAGCAGCCGCCTAGACGCCGGGACAGGGTTGGTTGCTTTCTTT. Protein product: CASSRLDAGTGLVAFF.

V gene TRBV29-1 combines with J gene TRBJ1-2; D is unresolved. The V end lost 3 bases, the J end lost 3 bases, and 14 bases lay between the germline ends. The CDR3 spans 14 residues. Germline V gene data show CDR1 as SQVTM and CDR2 as ANQGSEA. CDR3 sequence: CSVDLYPEDYGYTF. CDR3 nucleotide sequence: TGCAGCGTTGATCTTTATCCAGAGGACTATGGCTACACCTTC.

The J gene is TRBJ2-5, the V gene TRBV30, with 7 nucleotides matching TRBD1. The ends lost 4 bases at V and 2 bases at J; junction bases unmatched: 1. This CDR3 region has 12 residues. In germline, CDR1 is GTSNPN, CDR2 SVGIG (reference sequence). CDR3 nucleotides: TGTGCCTGGACAGGGGGACAAGAGACCCAGTACTTC. This gives the protein CAWTGGQETQYF.

The chain is built from TRBV7-2 and TRBJ1-4; 7 bases are shared with TRBD1. The CDR3 totals 14 residues. The V gene end was trimmed by 4 bases and the J gene end by 3 bases; junction bases not matched to a gene: 2. Germline assignment: CDR1 SGHTA and CDR2 FQGNSA. CDR3 sequence reads: CASSSGTANEKLFF. CDR3 nucleotides: TGTGCCAGCAGCTCCGGGACAGCTAATGAAAAACTGTTTTTT. Based on the CDR3 plus reference TRBV7-2 and TRBJ1-4, the full variable domain is GAGVSQSPSNKVTEKGKDVELRCDPISGHTALYWYRQSLGQGLEFLIYFQGNSAPDKSGLPSDRFSAERTGGSVSTLTIQRTQQEDSAVYLCASSSGTANEKLFFGSGTQLSVL.

The gene calls are TRBV6-2 or TRBV6-3 and TRBJ1-6; unclear D gene. Germline V lookup: CDR1 MNHEY, CDR2 SVGEGT. This CDR3 contains 14 residues. V was cut by 6 bases and J by 9 bases, with 15 bases left in between. The CDR3 sequence: CASSPQVRLSPLHF. CDR3 DNA: TGTGCCAGCAGCCCTCAAGTGCGGCTTTCACCCCTCCACTTT.

The chain uses TRBV3-1 (or the pseudogene TRBV3-2) and TRBJ1-5, with D unresolved. V was pared by 1 base and J by 7 bases, with 17 bases between. Germline CDR1 LGHDT, CDR2 YNNKEL (reference sequence). This CDR3 is built from 16 residues. The CDR3 reads CASSQAGPGGGQPQHF. The CDR3 DNA sequence: TGTGCCAGCAGCCAAGCTGGTCCGGGAGGCGGACAGCCCCAGCATTTT.

About this clone: Other DNA sequences in this specimen translate into the identical CDR3. This chain joins TRBV7-9 and TRBJ2-7; 8 bases agree with TRBD1. CDR3 length: 14 amino acids. Germline loops: CDR1 SEHNR, CDR2 FQNEAQ (reference sequence). After removal of 1 base from V and 3 bases from J, the junction contained 2 bases not matched to a gene. This CDR3 is CASSLGQGFYEQYF. The CDR3 region has the DNA TGTGCCAGCAGCTTAGGACAGGGGTTCTACGAGCAGTACTTC. Combining the CDR3 with reference TRBV7-9 and TRBJ2-7 gives the whole variable domain DTGVSQNPRHKITKRGQNVTFRCDPISEHNRLYWYRQTLGQGPEFLTYFQNEAQLEKSRLLSDRFSAERPKGSFSTLEIQRTEQGDSAMYLCASSLGQGFYEQYFGPGTRLTVT.

The chain is built from TRBV6-2 or TRBV6-3 and TRBJ2-3, with 12 bases identical to TRBD2. CDR3 size: 21 residues. The V and J ends lost 2 bases and 0 bases, in that order; junction bases with no gene match: 15. Germline V lookup: CDR1 MNHEY, CDR2 SVGEGT. CDR3 nucleotides: TGTGCCAGCAGTTACCTCATTAGACTAGCGGGGGCCGCGCCAAGCACAGATACGCAGTATTTT. This codes for CASSYLIRLAGAAPSTDTQYF.

This clone was seen only once. The chain employs TRBV28 and TRBJ2-5, with TRBD2 identical over 7 bases. The CDR3 runs 16 residues. Germline lookup yields CDR1 MDHEN and CDR2 SYDVKM. After removal of 3 bases from V and 7 bases from J, the junction contained 14 bases not matched to a gene. CDR3 in amino acids: CASSFLTGGRPGTQYF. The CDR3 nucleotides read TGTGCCAGCAGTTTCCTTACTGGCGGGAGACCGGGGACCCAGTACTTC.

The rearrangement uses TRBV6-1 and TRBJ1-2; D is unclear. The CDR3 totals 12 residues. Germline values: CDR1 MNHNS, CDR2 SASEGT. Trimming shortened V by 1 base and J by 5 bases, and 5 bases separated the two germline ends. The DNA for the CDR3 is TGTGCCAGCAGTGAAGACAGATATGGCTACACCTTC. Translating it yields CASSEDRYGYTF.

The V and J genes are TRBV7-9 and TRBJ1-3; D is ambiguous. Per germline, CDR1 SEHNR and CDR2 FQNEAQ (reference sequence). The CDR3 runs 13 residues. V lost 7 bases, J lost 0 bases, and 7 bases lay in between. This CDR3 reads CASTPLSGNTIYF. Written as DNA, the CDR3 is TGTGCCAGCACCCCTCTCTCTGGAAACACCATATATTTT.